The present T cell receptor (beta chain) was sequenced within a study of OX40 agonist ivuxolimab in advanced cancers. As for the study in general: In this trial design, patients received ivuxolimab intravenously at 0.01 to 10 mg/kg every 2 weeks. Study-level findings and limits: On average, CD8+ T cells showed a greater number of expanded clones than CD4+.

The CDR3 has 15 amino acids. Trimming stripped 3 bases from V and 4 bases from J, with 15 bases between. Germline V lookup: CDR1 KGHSH, CDR2 LQKENI. As for this clone: Antigen unknown.

Sequencing was performed with immunoSEQ multiplex PCR; in TCRdb, only in-frame clones are kept and a portion is missing. The sample records over 85,000 clones, 80% to 95% being singletons. Sequencing used CD4+ or CD8+ T cells sorted from blood, obtained in a trial of the OX40 agonist ivuxolimab. J is TRBJ1-2 and V is TRBV18; D uncertain. The clonotype comes from an adult with an advanced solid tumor such as melanoma, head and neck, liver or kidney cancer. CDR3 in amino acids: CASSPPPGISYGYTF. The CDR3 DNA sequence: TGTGCCAGCTCACCCCCCCCGGGAATTTCCTATGGCTACACCTTC.